Presented here are 21 T cell receptor beta chains from one specimen sequenced in a study of T-cell reconstitution after alpha-beta-depleted transplantation in children. As it was prepared, the TCRbeta library received unique molecular identifiers. A single record per CDR3 protein comes from TCRdb applying MiXCR to the PCR reads. Altogether fewer than 550,000 distinct CDR3 sequences are present, around 9.9% being singletons, with the ten largest covering approximately 5%. Source: PBMCs from the stem cell graft donor, taken from the stem cell graft. These receptors all come from a human donor who donated a stem cell graft to a child with acute myeloid leukemia.

The J gene is TRBJ2-3, the V gene TRBV5-1; a weak D match, TRBD1 (6 bases). CDR1 and CDR2 (germline): SGHRS, YFSETQ. Trimming shortened V by 4 bases and J by 3 bases, and 15 bases separated the two germline ends. The CDR3 totals 15 residues. CDR3 loop: CASSPAGVRTDTQYF. CDR3 nucleotides: TGCGCCAGCAGCCCAGCAGGGGTGAGAACAGATACGCAGTATTTT.

V and J are TRBV30 and TRBJ1-5, with D possibly being TRBD1 (5 bases). Germline assignment: CDR1 GTSNPN and CDR2 SVGIG (reference sequence). The CDR3 sequence is 12 residues long. Trimming removed 3 bases at V and 9 bases at J, with 12 bases between. CDR3 sequence reads: CAWSLGTRPQHF. The CDR3 DNA sequence: TGTGCCTGGAGCTTGGGGACCAGGCCCCAGCATTTT. Variable domain in full (rest from reference TRBV30 and TRBJ1-5): SQTIHQWPATLVQPVGSPLSLECTVEGTSNPNLYWYRQAAGRGLQLLFYSVGIGQISSEVPQNLSASRPQDRQFILSSKKLLLSDSGFYLCAWSLGTRPQHFGDGTRLSIL.

This clonotype was detected only a few times. The rearrangement joins TRBV9 to TRBJ1-1; D is undetermined. This CDR3 region has 17 residues. The V end was cut by 1 base, the J end by 1 base, with 17 bases between. Germline V CDR1 and CDR2: SGDLS, YYNGEE. In DNA, the CDR3 is TGTGCCAGCAGCGTATGGCAGACTTTAACCCCGAACACTGAAGCTTTCTTT. This encodes CASSVWQTLTPNTEAFF.

V is TRBV2 and J is TRBJ1-1; weak D call: TRBD1 (6 bases). CDR1 and CDR2 from the germline V gene are SNHLY and FYNNEI. With 4 bases removed from V and 1 base from J, the gap between germline ends came to 13 bases. The CDR3 has 15 amino acids. The CDR3 bases are TGTGCCAGCAGTGGACACAGGGCAGAGAACACTGAAGCTTTCTTT. This codes for CASSGHRAENTEAFF.

The chain is built from TRBV7-2 and TRBJ2-1; 13 nucleotides align to TRBD2. In germline, CDR1 is SGHTA, CDR2 FQGNSA. The J segment lost 8 bases and the V segment lost 3 bases, leaving 4 bases of the junction unmatched. The CDR3 has 15 amino acids. The CDR3 spells CASSFRTSGRDEQFF. CDR3 DNA: TGTGCCAGCAGCTTCAGGACTAGCGGGAGAGATGAGCAGTTCTTC.

CDR3 protein: CASVGDSVNTEAFF. The CDR3 DNA reads TGTGCCAGTGTTGGGGACAGCGTTAACACTGAAGCTTTCTTT. V gene TRBV2 combines with J gene TRBJ1-1; TRBD1 matches at 7 bases. Trimming removed 9 bases from V and 2 bases from J; junction bases left unmatched: 9. The germline CDR1 and CDR2 sequences are SNHLY and FYNNEI. The CDR3 is 14 residues long.

This clonotype was picked up many times. The V and J genes are TRBV29-1 and TRBJ2-1, with D unresolved. Trimming took off 4 bases at V and 7 bases at J, with 14 bases between the two ends. The CDR3 has 13 amino acids. In germline, CDR1 is SQVTM, CDR2 ANQGSEA. The CDR3 DNA follows: TGCAGCGTTGTGGGTCGGAGTTGGAATGAGCAGTTCTTC. As protein: CSVVGRSWNEQFF.

This clonotype showed up many times. The chain carries TRBV5-5 and TRBJ2-3, with D maybe TRBD1 (6 bases). This CDR3 comprises 14 residues. V shed 4 bases and J shed 2 bases, with 11 bases lying between them. The germline V gene has CDR1 SGHKS and CDR2 YYEKEE (reference sequence). The CDR3, as DNA: TGTGCCAGCAGCCTCGGGACAAACACAGATACGCAGTATTTT. This translates into CASSLGTNTDTQYF.

This clonotype appeared a few times. This chain links TRBV6-4 with TRBJ2-1; D tentatively fits TRBD1 or TRBD2 (5 bases each). CDR3 length: 15 amino acids. The germline V and J ends were trimmed by 2 bases and 10 bases, with 18 bases remaining between them. CDR1 is MRHNA and CDR2 is SNTAGT in the germline V gene. DNA for the CDR3: TGTGCCAGCAGTGACCCGGGACGGCCAACACTGGAGCAGTTCTTC. Its protein product is CASSDPGRPTLEQFF.

The chain combines TRBV18 with TRBJ2-4, with D tentatively TRBD2 (5 bases). Per the germline V gene, CDR1 is KGHSH and CDR2 is LQKENI. V was shortened by 3 bases and J by 3 bases, with 12 bases between the two germline ends. The CDR3 extends over 15 amino acids. The CDR3 spells CASSPPGVNKNIQYF. The CDR3 DNA sequence: TGTGCCAGCTCACCCCCCGGGGTAAACAAAAACATTCAGTACTTC.

The genes are TRBV14 and TRBJ1-4, with D maybe TRBD1 (5 bases). CDR1 and CDR2 from the germline V gene are SGHDN and FVKESK. This CDR3 comprises 13 residues. Trimming removed 4 bases at V and 6 bases at J, with 9 bases between. CDR3 coding DNA: TGTGCCAGCAGCCCCCGGGGGGATGAAAAACTGTTTTTT. This encodes CASSPRGDEKLFF.

This chain links TRBV5-1 with TRBJ2-1, with D hard to call. The CDR3 length is 14 residues. The V end lost 0 bases, the J end lost 3 bases, and 7 bases lay between the germline ends. Looked up from germline, CDR1 is SGHRS and CDR2 is YFSETQ. CDR3 in DNA: TGCGCCAGCAGCTTGGCCGCGAACTACAATGAGCAGTTCTTC. Translation: CASSLAANYNEQFF.

The sample holds many counts of this clonotype. The chain has TRBV5-1 and TRBJ2-1; no clear D. V was clipped by 1 base and J by 2 bases, with 10 bases between them. Per germline, CDR1 SGHRS and CDR2 YFSETQ. There are 15 residues in the CDR3. In DNA, the CDR3 is TGCGCCAGCAGCTTGTTACCGGGTGCCTACAATGAGCAGTTCTTC. Translated, it gives CASSLLPGAYNEQFF.

There are many counts of this clonotype. The chain uses TRBV4-1 and TRBJ1-5; no reliable D call. The CDR3 consists of 17 residues. Germline V gives CDR1 MGHRA, CDR2 YSYEKL. The ends were cut back, 3 bases at V and 3 bases at J, with 18 bases in the middle. Here the CDR3 DNA reads TGCGCCAGCAGCCAGTCCTCGTCCGGTAGAAACAATCAGCCCCAGCATTTT. It translates to CASSQSSSGRNNQPQHF.

The CDR3 bases are TGTGCCAGCAGCTACCCCGGAGAGTTGAACACTGAAGCTTTCTTT. The encoded protein is CASSYPGELNTEAFF. J is TRBJ1-1 and V is TRBV6-2 or TRBV6-3; D remains ambiguous. V dropped 6 bases and J dropped 0 bases, with 14 bases sitting between them. The CDR3 extends over 15 amino acids. Germline-derived CDR1 and CDR2 are MNHEY and SVGEGT.

This clonotype came up a few times. The chain has TRBV2 and TRBJ2-7; D is possibly TRBD2 (5 bases). V lost 8 bases, J lost 5 bases, and 10 bases lay in between. CDR3 length: 11 amino acids. Germline V gives CDR1 SNHLY, CDR2 FYNNEI. CDR3 sequence reads: CASERVHEQYF. The DNA for the CDR3 is TGTGCCAGCGAGAGGGTTCACGAGCAGTACTTC.

V usage is TRBV29-1 and J usage is TRBJ2-1; 9 bases agree with TRBD1. The CDR3 length is 16 residues. V gave up 7 bases and J gave up 3 bases; unmatched junction bases: 13. Germline values: CDR1 SQVTM, CDR2 ANQGSEA. The CDR3 sequence: CSGLPFGTGLYNEQFF. DNA of the CDR3: TGCAGCGGTCTCCCCTTCGGGACAGGGCTCTACAATGAGCAGTTCTTC.

The V gene is TRBV7-2, the J gene TRBJ2-1, with D perhaps matching TRBD1 or TRBD2 (7 bases each). This CDR3 spans 19 amino acids. Germline V gene data show CDR1 as SGHTA and CDR2 as FQGNSA. V lost 0 bases and J 2 bases, leaving 20 bases between the germline ends. Here the CDR3 reads CASSLASRGEGAPYNEQFF. The CDR3 nucleotides are TGTGCCAGCAGCTTAGCGAGCCGGGGGGAGGGGGCCCCCTACAATGAGCAGTTCTTC.

This clonotype came up a few times. For the CDR3, the DNA is TGTGCCAGCAGCAGGGGACTAGCAGAGACCCAGTACTTC. Translation: CASSRGLAETQYF. The rearrangement links TRBV5-5 to TRBJ2-5; 9 nucleotides align to TRBD2. CDR1 is SGHKS and CDR2 is YYEKEE in the germline V gene (reference sequence). The V gene end was trimmed by 4 bases and the J gene end by 4 bases; junction bases not matched to a gene: 2. The length of the CDR3 is 13 residues.

This chain uses TRBV7-6 with TRBJ2-6, with a possible D match to TRBD2 (5 bases). Germline V gene lookup returns CDR1 SGHVS and CDR2 FNYEAQ. V was trimmed by 5 bases and J by 0 bases, leaving 11 bases between them. The CDR3 is 16 residues long. For the CDR3, the DNA is TGTGCCAGCAGCCTGGGAGCCCTCTCTGGGGCCAACGTCCTGACTTTC. Amino acids: CASSLGALSGANVLTF. Complete variable domain (other parts from reference TRBV7-6 and TRBJ2-6): GAGVSQSPRYKVTKRGQDVALRCDPISGHVSLYWYRQALGQGPEFLTYFNYEAQQDKSGLPNDRFSAERPEGSISTLTIQRTEQRDSAMYRCASSLGALSGANVLTFGAGSRLTVL.

The rearrangement links TRBV12-3 or TRBV12-4 to TRBJ2-1, with D tentatively TRBD1 (7 bases). The germline V and J ends were trimmed by 8 bases and 0 bases, with 17 bases remaining between them. This CDR3 is 16 amino acids long. The CDR3 DNA is TGTGCCAGCCTAACCAGGGGGGCCAGCTCCTACAATGAGCAGTTCTTC. This codes for CASLTRGASSYNEQFF.